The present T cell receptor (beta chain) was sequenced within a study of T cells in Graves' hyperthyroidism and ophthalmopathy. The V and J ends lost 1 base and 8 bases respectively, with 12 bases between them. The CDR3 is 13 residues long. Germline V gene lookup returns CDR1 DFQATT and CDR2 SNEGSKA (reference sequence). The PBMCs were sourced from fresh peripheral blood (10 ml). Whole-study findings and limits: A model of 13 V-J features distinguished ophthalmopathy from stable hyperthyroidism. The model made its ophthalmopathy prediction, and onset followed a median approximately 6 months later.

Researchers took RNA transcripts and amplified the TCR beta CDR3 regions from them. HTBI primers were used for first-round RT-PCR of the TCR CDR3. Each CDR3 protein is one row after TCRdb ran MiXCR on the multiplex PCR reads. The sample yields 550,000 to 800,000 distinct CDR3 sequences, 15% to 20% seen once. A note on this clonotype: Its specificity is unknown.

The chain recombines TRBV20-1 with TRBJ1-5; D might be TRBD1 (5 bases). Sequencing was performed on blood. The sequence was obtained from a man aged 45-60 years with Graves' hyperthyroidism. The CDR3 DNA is TGCAGTGCTAGAGGGACAACGCGGGAGCCCCAGCATTTT. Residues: CSARGTTREPQHF.